What follows describes a single TCR beta chain. Its cognate antigen is unknown. No conserved phenylalanine or tryptophan is present at the end of the CDR3, so a read error is the likely explanation. This sample stems from a study of breast tumors, draining lymph nodes, adjacent tissues. Study-wide results and limits: Most tumor T cells seemingly derive from lymph node, then expand in tumor. Luminal-like breast cancer showed significantly greater tumor-nontumor repertoire similarity than basal-like breast cancer did. Tumor TCR diversity was below lymph nodes but above nontumor tissue. The lymph node origin of tumor T cells was framed as consistent with a hypothesis, not demonstrated.

Samples came from axillary lymph nodes draining the breast cancer. TCRdb analysed the multiplex PCR reads with MiXCR anew, one entry per CDR3 protein. The sample gives about 200,000 distinct CDR3 sequences, nearly 35% of which show up once; approximately 3.6% is in the top ten. This CDR3 is 15 amino acids long. Per germline, CDR1 SGHTA and CDR2 FQGNSA. J gave up 4 bases and V 5 bases, and 8 bases lay outside the gene matches. Sequenced: axillary lymph node tissue. The chain couples TRBV7-2 to TRBJ2-3; 8 nucleotides align to TRBD2. The sequence came from a female donor with breast cancer. Some clones in this sample may be carry-over from other donors' samples. CDR3 bases: TGTGCCAGCAGCGCCCGACGGGGGGGATCAGATACGCAGTATTAT. It translates to CASSARRGGSDTQYY.